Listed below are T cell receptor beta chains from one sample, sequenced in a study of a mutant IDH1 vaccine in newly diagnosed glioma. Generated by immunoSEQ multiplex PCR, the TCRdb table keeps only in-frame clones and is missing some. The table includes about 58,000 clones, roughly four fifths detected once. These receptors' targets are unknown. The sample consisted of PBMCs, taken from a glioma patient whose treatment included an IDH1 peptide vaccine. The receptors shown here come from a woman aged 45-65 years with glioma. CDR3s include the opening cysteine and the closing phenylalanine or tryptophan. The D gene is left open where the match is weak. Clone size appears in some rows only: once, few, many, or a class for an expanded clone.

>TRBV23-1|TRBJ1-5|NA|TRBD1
TGCGCCAGCAGTCAAACCGGGGGACAGGGGAACTCTTATAGCAATCAGCCCCAGCATTTT
CASSQTGGQGNSYSNQPQHF
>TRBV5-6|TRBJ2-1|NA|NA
TGTGCCAGCAGCTTGGACCGTTGGAGGGGGAGCTCCTACAATGAGCAGTTCTTC
CASSLDRWRGSSYNEQFF
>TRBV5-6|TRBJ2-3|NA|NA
TGTGCCAGCAGCTTCCCCGGGGTCAGCACAGATACGCAGTATTTT
CASSFPGVSTDTQYF
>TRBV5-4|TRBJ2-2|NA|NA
TGTGCCAGCAGCTTGGTGGGTGGAGAGCTGTTTTTT
CASSLVGGELFF
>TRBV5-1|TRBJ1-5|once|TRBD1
TGCGCCAGCAGCCCGGGGACAGGGCAAAGCAATCAGCCCCAGCATTTT
CASSPGTGQSNQPQHF
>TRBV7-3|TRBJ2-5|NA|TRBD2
TGTGCCAGCAGCCCTTTCGGCGGGGGTTCGGAGACCCAGTACTTC
CASSPFGGGSETQYF
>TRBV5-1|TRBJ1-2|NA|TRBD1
TGCGCCAGCAGCGAAAGAGTAACAGGGGGCAATGGCTACACCTTC
CASSERVTGGNGYTF
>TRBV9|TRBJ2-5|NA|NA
TGTGCCAGCAGCGTAGCGGTTAGAGGAGAGACCCAGTACTTC
CASSVAVRGETQYF
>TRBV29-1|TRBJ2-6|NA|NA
TGCAGCGTGGCCCCCGCTGGGGCCAACGTCCTGACTTTC
CSVAPAGANVLTF
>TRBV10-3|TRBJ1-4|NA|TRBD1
TGTGCCGCCGCCGGGACAGAAAATGAAAAACTGTTTTTT
CAAAGTENEKLFF
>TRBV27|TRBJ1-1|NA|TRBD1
TGTGCCGTACAACAGGGGTGGGACACTGAAGCTTTCTTT
CAVQQGWDTEAFF
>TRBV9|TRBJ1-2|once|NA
TGTGCCAGCAGCGTAGAAGGGAGGAGGCGCCCGGGAAGTGGCTACACCTTC
CASSVEGRRRPGSGYTF
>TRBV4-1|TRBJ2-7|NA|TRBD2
TGCGCCAGCAGCCCGGAGGTAGCGGGGGGCTCGGCCTACGAGCAGTACTTC
CASSPEVAGGSAYEQYF
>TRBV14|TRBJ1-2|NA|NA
TGTGCCAGCAGCCAAGAAGCGGTGGGGGGGACCCATGGCTACACCTTC
CASSQEAVGGTHGYTF
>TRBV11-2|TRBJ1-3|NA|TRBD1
TGTGCCAGCAGCTTAGGGACAGGCTCTGGAAACACCATATATTTT
CASSLGTGSGNTIYF
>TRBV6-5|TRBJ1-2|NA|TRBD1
TGTGCCAGCAGTTCCCCTTCGACAGGGGTCTATGGCTACACCTTC
CASSSPSTGVYGYTF
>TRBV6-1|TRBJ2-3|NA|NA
TGTGCCAGCCAGACGAGGGGAACAGATACGCAGTATTTT
CASQTRGTDTQYF
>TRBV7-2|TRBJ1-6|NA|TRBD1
TGTGCCAGCAGCCTGACAGGGAGGGATTCACCCCTCCACTTT
CASSLTGRDSPLHF
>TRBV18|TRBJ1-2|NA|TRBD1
TGTGCCAGCTCACCCAGGACAGGGAACCTCTATGGCTACACCTTC
CASSPRTGNLYGYTF
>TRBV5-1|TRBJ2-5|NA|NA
TGCGCCAGCAGCTTGGATAGGGTTAGGCCAGGGGAGACCCAGTACTTC
CASSLDRVRPGETQYF
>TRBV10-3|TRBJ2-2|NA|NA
TGTGCCATCACCCAGGACAGATACACCGGGGAGCTGTTTTTT
CAITQDRYTGELFF
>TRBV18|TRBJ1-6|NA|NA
TGTGCCAGCTCACCGGGAGGGAGTGATTCACCCCTCCACTTT
CASSPGGSDSPLHF
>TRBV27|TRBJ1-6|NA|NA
TGTGCCAGCAGTTTGGAGGGGTACTATAATTCACCCCTCCACTTT
CASSLEGYYNSPLHF